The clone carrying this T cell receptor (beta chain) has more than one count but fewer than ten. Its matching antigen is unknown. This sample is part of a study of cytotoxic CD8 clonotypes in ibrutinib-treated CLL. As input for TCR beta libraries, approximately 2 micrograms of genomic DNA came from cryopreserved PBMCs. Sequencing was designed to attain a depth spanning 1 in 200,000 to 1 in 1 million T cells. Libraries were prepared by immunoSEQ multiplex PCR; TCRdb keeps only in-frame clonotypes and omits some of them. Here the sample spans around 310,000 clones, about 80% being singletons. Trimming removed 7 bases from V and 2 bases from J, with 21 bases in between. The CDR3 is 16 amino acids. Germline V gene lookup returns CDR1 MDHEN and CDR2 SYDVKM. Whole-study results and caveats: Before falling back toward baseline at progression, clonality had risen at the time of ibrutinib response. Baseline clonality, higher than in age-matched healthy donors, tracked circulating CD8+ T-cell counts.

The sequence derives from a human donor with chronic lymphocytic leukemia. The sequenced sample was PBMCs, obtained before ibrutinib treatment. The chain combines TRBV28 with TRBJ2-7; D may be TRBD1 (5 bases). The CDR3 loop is CASTVNPWTLTYEQYF. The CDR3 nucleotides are TGTGCCAGCACCGTTAACCCCTGGACACTAACCTACGAGCAGTACTTC. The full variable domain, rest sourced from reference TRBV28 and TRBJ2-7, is DVKVTQSSRYLVKRTGEKVFLECVQDMDHENMFWYRQDPGLGLRLIYFSYDVKMKEKGDIPEGYSVSREKKERFSLILESASTNQTSMYLCASTVNPWTLTYEQYFGPGTRLTVT.